These T cell receptor beta chains were read from a single sample in a study of T cells in Graves' hyperthyroidism and ophthalmopathy. From the multiplex PCR reads, TCRdb called clonotypes with MiXCR, one entry per CDR3 protein. The sample has about 700,000 distinct CDR3 sequences, 13% to 15% seen once. Source material: blood. The receptor set was obtained from a woman younger than 30 with Graves' hyperthyroidism. The CDR3 runs from the conserved cysteine through the conserved F or W. D genes are given only for firm matches. A clone size is listed for some rows: how often the clone was seen (once, few, many), or a class if it is expanded.

TRBD1 | many | TRBJ1-5 | TRBV20-1 | CSASRGAGQGIQPQHF | TGCAGTGCTTCCAGGGGGGCGGGACAGGGAATCCAGCCCCAGCATTTT
NA | few | TRBJ2-2 | TRBV9 | CASSVGDLPGRELFF | TGTGCCAGCAGCGTAGGGGACCTACCGGGCAGGGAGCTGTTTTTT
NA | NA | TRBJ2-7 | TRBV2 | CASSELGYEQYF | TGTGCCAGCAGTGAATTGGGCTACGAGCAGTACTTC
TRBD2 | many | TRBJ2-1 | TRBV12-3/TRBV12-4 | CASSISGEGNEQFF | TGTGCCAGCAGTATTAGCGGGGAAGGGAATGAGCAGTTCTTC
TRBD2 | NA | TRBJ2-5 | TRBV3-1 | CASGTSVETQYF | TGTGCCAGCGGGACTAGCGTTGAGACCCAGTACTTC
NA | many | TRBJ2-5 | TRBV7-9 | CASSLLGASVETQYF | TGTGCCAGCAGCTTACTGGGGGCTAGCGTAGAGACCCAGTACTTC
NA | NA | TRBJ2-1 | TRBV7-2 | CASSGGGAHNEQFF | TGTGCCAGCAGCGGGGGGGGGGCTCACAATGAGCAGTTCTTC
TRBD1 | few | TRBJ1-5 | TRBV25-1 | CASGTVGNQPQHF | TGTGCCAGTGGGACAGTCGGCAATCAGCCCCAGCATTTT
NA | few | TRBJ2-5 | TRBV18 | CASSETDSGLYQETQYF | TGTGCCAGCTCAGAAACTGACAGCGGATTGTACCAAGAGACCCAGTACTTC
NA | many | TRBJ1-2 | TRBV12-3/TRBV12-4 | CASSLSGVANYGYTF | TGTGCCAGCAGTTTGTCAGGGGTAGCTAACTATGGCTACACCTTC
NA | NA | TRBJ2-5 | TRBV20-1 | CSARAGTLMETQYF | TGCAGTGCTAGAGCCGGGACTCTAATGGAGACCCAGTACTTC
NA | NA | TRBJ2-5 | TRBV25-1 | CASSGGLAQETQYF | TGTGCCAGCAGTGGAGGACTGGCCCAAGAGACCCAGTACTTC
TRBD2 | many | TRBJ2-1 | TRBV7-2 | CASSLAETSGRSYNEQFF | TGTGCCAGCAGCTTAGCGGAGACTAGCGGGAGGTCCTACAATGAGCAGTTCTTC
NA | NA | TRBJ1-6 | TRBV7-9 | CASSLGQGFYNSPLHF | TGTGCCAGCAGCTTAGGCCAGGGATTTTATAATTCACCCCTCCACTTT
NA | NA | TRBJ2-7 | TRBV25-1 | CASSEGPNYEQYF | TGTGCCAGCAGTGAAGGGCCTAACTACGAGCAGTACTTC
NA | many | TRBJ2-2 | TRBV6-1 | CASTLGAGELFF | TGTGCCAGCACCTTGGGCGCCGGGGAGCTGTTTTTT
TRBD2 | many | TRBJ2-1 | TRBV20-1 | CSARTSGEYNEQFF | TGCAGTGCCAGGACTAGCGGGGAGTACAATGAGCAGTTCTTC
TRBD2 | once | TRBJ2-7 | TRBV11-2 | CASSPTSGTITYEQYF | TGTGCCAGCAGCCCGACTAGCGGGACCATAACCTACGAGCAGTACTTC
NA | many | TRBJ2-3 | TRBV13 | CASSSSGHLSTDTQYF | TGTGCCAGCAGCTCTTCCGGGCACCTTTCCACAGATACGCAGTATTTT
NA | many | TRBJ1-1 | TRBV13 | CASSSPTEMNTEAFF | TGTGCCAGCAGCTCACCGACAGAAATGAACACTGAAGCTTTCTTT
NA | few | TRBJ1-2 | TRBV19 | CASSRAGYGYTF | TGTGCCAGTAGTCGGGCGGGATATGGCTACACCTTC
TRBD2 | few | TRBJ2-2 | TRBV29-1 | CSVASGNTGELFF | TGCAGCGTTGCTAGCGGGAACACCGGGGAGCTGTTTTTT
NA | few | TRBJ2-5 | TRBV10-1 | CASRTRNQEAEGEETQYF | TGCGCCAGCAGAACAAGAAATCAAGAAGCGGAGGGGGAAGAGACCCAGTACTTC
NA | many | TRBJ1-1 | TRBV11-3 | CASSLGEISLRAFF | TGTGCCAGCAGCTTGGGGGAAATCTCCTTGAGGGCTTTCTTT
NA | many | TRBJ2-7 | TRBV3-1 | CASALRWGDTYEQYF | TGTGCCAGCGCACTACGGTGGGGGGATACCTACGAGCAGTACTTC
NA | few | TRBJ1-2 | TRBV7-2 | CASSRIQSWGYTF | TGTGCCAGCAGCCGTATTCAGTCCTGGGGCTACACCTTC
TRBD1 | many | TRBJ2-7 | TRBV27 | CASSYLRTGGHEQYF | TGTGCCAGCAGTTACCTTAGGACAGGGGGCCACGAGCAGTACTTC
TRBD1 | NA | TRBJ1-5 | TRBV6-1 | CASTPGTVDQPQHF | TGTGCCAGCACTCCCGGGACAGTAGATCAGCCCCAGCATTTT
TRBD1 | many | TRBJ1-5 | TRBV12-3/TRBV12-4 | CASTNAGRGQPQHF | TGTGCCAGCACCAATGCTGGCAGGGGGCAGCCCCAGCATTTT
TRBD1 | many | TRBJ2-7 | TRBV30 | CASRTGPYEQYF | TGTGCCTCCCGGACAGGTCCCTACGAGCAGTACTTC
TRBD2 | NA | TRBJ2-7 | TRBV6-2/TRBV6-3 | CASSSWRLAGGTLDEQYF | TGTGCCAGCAGTTCCTGGCGGCTAGCGGGAGGTACCCTCGACGAGCAGTACTTC
NA | NA | TRBJ2-1 | TRBV5-1 | CASSVVRGYYNEQFF | TGTGCCAGCAGCGTAGTTAGGGGCTACTACAATGAGCAGTTCTTC